The clone carrying this TCR beta chain was counted at least ten times. The antigen is not known. These data originate in a study of spatial heterogeneity in lung cancer. Study as a whole: Beta-chain sequences were consistently detected more often than alpha-chain sequences. In raw reads, more than 8.5 appearances on average were recorded for each unique TCR and UMI combination. General study points: In blood, ubiquitous expanded tumor TCRs appeared more at resection than follow-up.

With 8 bases removed from V and 4 bases from J, the gap between germline ends came to 17 bases. Germline V CDR1 and CDR2: MNHEY, SMNVEV (reference sequence). The CDR3 is 14 amino acids. TCRdb recomputed calls from the 5' RACE reads with MiXCR, one row per CDR3 protein. Altogether approximately 52,000 distinct CDR3 sequences are present, roughly 5.7% being singletons, with the ten largest covering around 10%. The sample's time point: sample taken at primary tumor resection. Whole RNA obtained from tumor, nontumor lung or frozen PBMC underwent sequencing without sorting. Donors were over 70 untreated early-stage non-small cell lung cancer patients.

This TCR derives from a male donor with early-stage non-small cell lung cancer. The sample consisted of PBMCs, taken at surgery. The chain uses TRBV27 and TRBJ1-1, with D unresolved. CDR3 coding DNA: TGTGCCAGCCGGCCCGACTTAGTAGGCACTGAAGCTTTCTTT. Translating gives CASRPDLVGTEAFF.